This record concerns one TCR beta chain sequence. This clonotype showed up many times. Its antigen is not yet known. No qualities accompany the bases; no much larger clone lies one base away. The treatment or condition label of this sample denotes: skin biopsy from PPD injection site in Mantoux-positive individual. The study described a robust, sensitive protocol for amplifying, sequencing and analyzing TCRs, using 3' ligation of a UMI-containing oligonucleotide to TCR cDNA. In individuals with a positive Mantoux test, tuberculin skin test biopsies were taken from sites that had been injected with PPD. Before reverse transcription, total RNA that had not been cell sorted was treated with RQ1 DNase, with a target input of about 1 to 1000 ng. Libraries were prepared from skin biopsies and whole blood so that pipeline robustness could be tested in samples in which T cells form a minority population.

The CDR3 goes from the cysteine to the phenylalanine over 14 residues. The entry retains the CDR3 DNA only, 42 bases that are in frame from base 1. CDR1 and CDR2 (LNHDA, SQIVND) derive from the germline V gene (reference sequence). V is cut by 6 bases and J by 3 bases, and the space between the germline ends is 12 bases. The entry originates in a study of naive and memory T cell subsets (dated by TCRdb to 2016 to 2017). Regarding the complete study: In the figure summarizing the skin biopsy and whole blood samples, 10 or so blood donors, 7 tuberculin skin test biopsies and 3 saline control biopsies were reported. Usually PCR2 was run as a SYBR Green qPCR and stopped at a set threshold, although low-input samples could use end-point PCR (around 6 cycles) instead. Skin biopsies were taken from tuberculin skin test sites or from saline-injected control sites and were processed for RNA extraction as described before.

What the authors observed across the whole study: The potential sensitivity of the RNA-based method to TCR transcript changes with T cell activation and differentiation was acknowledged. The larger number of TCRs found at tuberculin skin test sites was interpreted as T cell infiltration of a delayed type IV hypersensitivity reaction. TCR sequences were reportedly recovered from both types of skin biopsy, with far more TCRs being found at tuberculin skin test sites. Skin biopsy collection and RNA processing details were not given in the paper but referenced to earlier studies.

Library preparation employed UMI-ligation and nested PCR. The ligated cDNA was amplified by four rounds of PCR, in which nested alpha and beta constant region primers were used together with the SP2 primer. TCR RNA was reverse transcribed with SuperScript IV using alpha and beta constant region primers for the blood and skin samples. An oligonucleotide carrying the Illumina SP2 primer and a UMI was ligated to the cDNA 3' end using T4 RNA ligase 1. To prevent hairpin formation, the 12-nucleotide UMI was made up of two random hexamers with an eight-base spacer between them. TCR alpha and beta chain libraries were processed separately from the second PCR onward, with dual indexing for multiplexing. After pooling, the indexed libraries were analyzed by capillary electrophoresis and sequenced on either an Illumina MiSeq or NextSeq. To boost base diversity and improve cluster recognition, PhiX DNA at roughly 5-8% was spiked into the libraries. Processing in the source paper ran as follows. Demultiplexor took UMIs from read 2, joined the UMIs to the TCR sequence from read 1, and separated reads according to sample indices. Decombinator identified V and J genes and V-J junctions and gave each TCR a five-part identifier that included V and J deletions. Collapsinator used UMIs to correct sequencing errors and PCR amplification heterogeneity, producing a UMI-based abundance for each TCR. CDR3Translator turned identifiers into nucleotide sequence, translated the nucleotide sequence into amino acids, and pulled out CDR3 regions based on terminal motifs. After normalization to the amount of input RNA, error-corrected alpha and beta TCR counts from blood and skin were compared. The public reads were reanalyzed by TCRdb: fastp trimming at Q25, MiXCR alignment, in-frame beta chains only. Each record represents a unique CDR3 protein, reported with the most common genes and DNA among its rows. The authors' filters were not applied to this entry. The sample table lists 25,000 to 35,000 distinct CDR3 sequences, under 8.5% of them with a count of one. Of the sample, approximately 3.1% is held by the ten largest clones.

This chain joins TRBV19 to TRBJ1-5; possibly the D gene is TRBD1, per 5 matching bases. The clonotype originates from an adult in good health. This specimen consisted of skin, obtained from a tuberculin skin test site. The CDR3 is CASRGDSANQPQHF. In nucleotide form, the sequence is TGTGCCAGTAGAGGGGATTCCGCCAATCAGCCCCAGCATTTT.